The sequence of this T cell receptor beta chain was determined in a study of beta chain features in type 1 diabetes. Study summary: Patients were similar to healthy donors in age and gender (as well as in cell yields). Study-wide findings and caveats: These data did not resolve whether HLA type affects TCRB rearrangement. All four CD4+ subsets of Type 1 diabetes patients contained TCRB CDR3s that were moderately but significantly shorter. More deletions and fewer insertions at VDJ junctions were found in patients with type 1 diabetes.

This CDR3 has 11 residues. V was clipped by 0 bases and J by 8 bases, with 4 bases between them. Germline V gene lookup returns CDR1 SQVTM and CDR2 ANQGSEA. A sort by CD45RO/CCR7/CD25/CD127/CD95/CD27 yielded CD4+ naive, central memory, regulatory and stem cell-like memory cells. Sequenced material consisted of expressed TCRB transcripts (all of the isolated RNA was reverse transcribed). Here immunoSEQ multiplex PCR was the method, and the copy in TCRdb shows in-frame clones only, minus some. The sample yields almost 350,000 clones, around 9.3% seen once. To note about this clone: What it binds is unknown. Other DNA sequences in the same sample also yield this CDR3.

The chain has TRBV29-1 and TRBJ1-4; D is unresolved. The clonotype comes from a man aged 25 to 40 with type 1 diabetes. Specimen: central memory CD4+ T cells from blood. The CDR3 DNA is TGCAGCGTTGAAGAGGGCGAAAAACTGTTTTTT. Translating it yields CSVEEGEKLFF.